Listed below are T cell receptor beta chains from one sample, sequenced in a study of CD8 T cells in Susac syndrome. TCRdb processed the immunoSEQ multiplex PCR reads anew with MiXCR; each CDR3 protein has one entry. The sample has about 190,000 distinct CDR3 sequences; approximately 93% are singletons. The sequencing sample was made of CD4+ T cells from PBMCs. These receptors originate from a human donor in good health. Each CDR3 is given with its conserved first and last residue. A D gene is named only where the DNA matches it firmly. Expanded clones get a size class; other rows say once, few or many, or leave the size out.

-	TRBJ2-6	-	TRBV7-2	CASSLGTSSGANVLTF	TGTGCCAGCAGCTTGGGGACTTCCTCTGGGGCCAACGTCCTGACTTTC
-	TRBJ1-1	TRBD1	TRBV4-2	CASSPSDRANTEAFF	TGTGCCAGCAGCCCTTCGGACAGGGCGAACACTGAAGCTTTCTTT
-	TRBJ1-6	TRBD1	TRBV6-2/TRBV6-3	CASSPGTGISPLHF	TGTGCCAGCAGTCCCGGGACAGGGATTTCACCCCTCCACTTT
-	TRBJ1-6	TRBD1	TRBV20-1	CSATGTGGQTLHF	TGCAGTGCCACCGGGACAGGGGGACAGACCCTCCACTTT
-	TRBJ2-7	-	TRBV11-1	CASSPTLTGPYEQYF	TGTGCCAGCAGCCCGACCCTGACCGGACCCTACGAGCAGTACTTC
-	TRBJ1-4	TRBD1	TRBV20-1	CSAGTGPREKLFF	TGCAGTGCTGGGACAGGGCCTCGAGAAAAACTGTTTTTT
-	TRBJ1-2	-	TRBV4-3	CASSRGTVTYGYTF	TGCGCCAGCAGCCGTGGGACCGTGACCTATGGCTACACCTTC
-	TRBJ1-3	-	TRBV19	CASSLTRIQGTGNTIYF	TGTGCCAGTAGTCTCACGAGGATTCAGGGGACTGGAAACACCATATATTTT
-	TRBJ2-5	TRBD2	TRBV3-1	CASSQGPGGYQETQYF	TGTGCCAGCAGCCAGGGACCGGGGGGGTACCAAGAGACCCAGTACTTC
-	TRBJ2-2	-	TRBV4-3	CASSLSASRTNTGELFF	TGCGCCAGCAGCCTCTCGGCAAGCCGAACTAACACCGGGGAGCTGTTTTTT
few	TRBJ1-2	TRBD1	TRBV6-1	CASSGQGVNYGYTF	TGTGCCAGCAGTGGACAGGGGGTAAACTATGGCTACACCTTC
-	TRBJ2-4	-	TRBV7-2	CASSPKTPTNIQYF	TGTGCCAGCAGCCCCAAGACTCCCACCAACATTCAGTACTTC
-	TRBJ2-6	-	TRBV5-1	CASSEQGGSGANVLTF	TGCGCCAGCAGCGAACAGGGCGGCTCTGGGGCCAACGTCCTGACTTTC
once	TRBJ2-2	-	TRBV5-1	CASSLGKKTGELFF	TGCGCCAGCAGCTTGGGGAAGAAGACCGGGGAGCTGTTTTTT
-	TRBJ1-2	-	TRBV28	CASRIPSEYGYTF	TGTGCCAGCAGAATCCCGTCTGAATATGGCTACACCTTC
-	TRBJ2-5	-	TRBV29-1	CSVDSGFQETQYF	TGCAGCGTTGATAGCGGATTCCAAGAGACCCAGTACTTC
-	TRBJ2-4	TRBD2	TRBV5-1	CASRLSSGSIQYF	TGCGCCAGCAGGTTGTCTAGCGGGTCCATTCAGTACTTC
-	TRBJ1-2	TRBD1	TRBV6-5	CASSYSLDRGLDGYTF	TGTGCCAGCAGTTACTCCTTGGACAGGGGGCTCGATGGCTACACCTTC
-	TRBJ1-2	-	TRBV6-6	CASSYTGRVHGYTF	TGTGCCAGCAGTTACACCGGAAGGGTACATGGCTACACCTTC
few	TRBJ2-3	TRBD2	TRBV7-2	CASSLSRGGTQYF	TGTGCCAGCAGCTTGTCTCGGGGGGGTACGCAGTATTTT
-	TRBJ2-3	-	TRBV5-1	CASSSRKRKGDTDTQYF	TGCGCCAGCAGCTCACGGAAACGGAAAGGGGACACAGATACGCAGTATTTT
-	TRBJ2-3	-	TRBV2	CASSDRAATSTDTQYF	TGTGCCAGCAGTGACCGAGCGGCCACTAGCACAGATACGCAGTATTTT
-	TRBJ1-1	-	TRBV5-6	CASSSGTTTEAFF	TGTGCCAGCAGCTCCGGGACAACGACTGAAGCTTTCTTT
-	TRBJ1-5	TRBD1	TRBV3-1	CASSQGTGWLQPQHF	TGTGCCAGCAGCCAGGGGACAGGGTGGTTGCAGCCCCAGCATTTT
-	TRBJ2-7	-	TRBV28	CASGPGGGIPYEQYF	TGTGCCAGCGGCCCGGGTGGTGGGATTCCCTACGAGCAGTACTTC
-	TRBJ1-1	TRBD1	TRBV28	CASSTGGENTEAFF	TGTGCCAGCAGTACAGGGGGAGAGAACACTGAAGCTTTCTTT
-	TRBJ2-1	-	TRBV7-2	CASSLVVMGAEQFF	TGTGCCAGCAGCTTAGTTGTCATGGGAGCTGAGCAGTTCTTC
-	TRBJ2-2	-	TRBV4-2	CASSQDRGDGELFF	TGTGCCAGCAGCCAAGATCGGGGCGACGGGGAGCTGTTTTTT
-	TRBJ1-5	TRBD1	TRBV20-1	CSAFTGGRGNQPQHF	TGCAGTGCTTTCACAGGGGGCCGGGGCAATCAGCCCCAGCATTTT
-	TRBJ2-7	-	TRBV29-1	CSASTGPWDSYEQYF	TGCAGCGCCTCCACAGGGCCCTGGGATTCCTACGAGCAGTACTTC
-	TRBJ2-5	-	TRBV4-2	CASSQRRAPGETQYF	TGTGCCAGCAGCCAACGCCGGGCCCCGGGGGAGACCCAGTACTTC
-	TRBJ2-3	TRBD2	TRBV7-2	CASRRGGSDTQYF	TGTGCCAGCCGCCGGGGGGGGTCGGATACGCAGTATTTT
-	TRBJ1-2	-	TRBV2	CASRQGVGGYTF	TGTGCCAGCAGGCAAGGGGTTGGTGGCTACACCTTC